Listed below are T cell receptor beta chains from one sample, sequenced in a study of cytomegalovirus exposure and HLA in healthy donors. The method was immunoSEQ multiplex PCR; TCRdb's version includes in-frame clones alone and lacks a portion of them. Seen here are under 200,000 clones, 60% to 85% observed once, and the top ten hold around 6%. Material: PBMCs. Every receptor here comes from a man in his forties in good health and CMV-seronegative. Both conserved end residues are trimmed from each CDR3. The order of the fields is V gene, J gene, CDR3 protein.

v_call: TRBV30
j_call: TRBJ1-5
cdr3_aa: AWSARQGEQPQH

v_call: TRBV19
j_call: TRBJ1-5
cdr3_aa: ASSIGTGTGINQPQH

v_call: TRBV7-2
j_call: TRBJ1-1
cdr3_aa: ASSRQGFGTEAF

v_call: TRBV7-9
j_call: TRBJ1-1
cdr3_aa: ASSQQGPNTEAF

v_call: TRBV7-6
j_call: TRBJ2-4
cdr3_aa: ASSLDPGTSGLAKNIQY

v_call: TRBV4-2
j_call: NA
cdr3_aa: ASSHTGAYEQY

v_call: TRBV7-9
j_call: TRBJ2-5
cdr3_aa: ASSLLPSGVPAQY

v_call: TRBV27
j_call: TRBJ2-1
cdr3_aa: ASSFNRGEQF

v_call: TRBV7-2
j_call: TRBJ2-2
cdr3_aa: ASSLQGLAGGYTGELF

v_call: TRBV7-2
j_call: TRBJ2-2
cdr3_aa: ASSLPTGSGELF

v_call: TRBV30
j_call: TRBJ1-2
cdr3_aa: AWSGEGGLGYGYT

v_call: TRBV25-1
j_call: TRBJ1-2
cdr3_aa: ASSGTVYGYT

v_call: TRBV29-1
j_call: TRBJ2-2
cdr3_aa: SGGQNTGELF

v_call: TRBV6-1
j_call: TRBJ2-7
cdr3_aa: AAGATGRGEQY

v_call: TRBV10-1
j_call: NA
cdr3_aa: AGYNYTYEQY

v_call: TRBV5-4
j_call: TRBJ1-1
cdr3_aa: ASSLGHQNTEAF

v_call: TRBV19
j_call: TRBJ2-1
cdr3_aa: ASSPQGAGIGVYNEQF

v_call: TRBV9
j_call: TRBJ1-1
cdr3_aa: ASSAWGAGTEAF

v_call: TRBV7-9
j_call: TRBJ1-1
cdr3_aa: ASRPGTTLRGNTEAF

v_call: TRBV7-2
j_call: TRBJ2-1
cdr3_aa: ASSYRESNEQF

v_call: TRBV27
j_call: TRBJ2-1
cdr3_aa: ASSLSLRGEGNEQF

v_call: TRBV5-1
j_call: TRBJ1-2
cdr3_aa: ASSLVTGEDVA

v_call: TRBV7-9
j_call: TRBJ2-7
cdr3_aa: ASSPSVGTVWEQY

v_call: TRBV27
j_call: NA
cdr3_aa: ASSLTGFYEQY

v_call: TRBV7-2
j_call: TRBJ2-5
cdr3_aa: ASSPRGQNQETQY

v_call: TRBV5-6
j_call: TRBJ1-5
cdr3_aa: ASSLGATGNQPQH

v_call: TRBV5-1
j_call: TRBJ2-1
cdr3_aa: ASSPLQGSRNEQF

v_call: TRBV4-3
j_call: TRBJ2-2
cdr3_aa: ASSLSASGAGELF

v_call: TRBV6-1
j_call: TRBJ1-1
cdr3_aa: ASSARQGTNTEAF

v_call: TRBV6-1
j_call: TRBJ2-7
cdr3_aa: ASSDSGTLLPEQY

v_call: TRBV12-5
j_call: TRBJ2-7
cdr3_aa: ASGLYSYEQY

v_call: TRBV11-2
j_call: TRBJ2-7
cdr3_aa: ASSLVTTASYEQY

v_call: TRBV19
j_call: TRBJ1-6
cdr3_aa: ASKFWANSPLH

v_call: TRBV4-3
j_call: TRBJ1-4
cdr3_aa: ASSQEPQGADEKLF

v_call: TRBV2
j_call: TRBJ2-4
cdr3_aa: ASSDGPGAKNIQY

v_call: TRBV27
j_call: TRBJ1-1
cdr3_aa: ASSFGGNTEAF

v_call: TRBV19
j_call: TRBJ2-1
cdr3_aa: ASSVSGFSYNEQF

v_call: TRBV30
j_call: TRBJ1-2
cdr3_aa: AWSGGQGASGYT

v_call: TRBV5-1
j_call: TRBJ1-1
cdr3_aa: ASSLGQGAAEAF

v_call: TRBV5-6
j_call: NA
cdr3_aa: ASSLRLTPGQGRNEQY

v_call: TRBV29-1
j_call: TRBJ2-7
cdr3_aa: SVELLAGALGFYEQY

v_call: TRBV7-9
j_call: TRBJ2-5
cdr3_aa: ASSSDRRETQY

v_call: TRBV6-1
j_call: TRBJ2-7
cdr3_aa: ASSELRGGNEQY

v_call: TRBV7-2
j_call: TRBJ2-5
cdr3_aa: ASSLEAGAGLETQY

v_call: TRBV5-1
j_call: TRBJ1-4
cdr3_aa: ASSLAQGVETNEKLF

v_call: TRBV21-1
j_call: TRBJ1-1
cdr3_aa: ASSFGVTGYMNTEAF

v_call: TRBV7-2
j_call: TRBJ1-6
cdr3_aa: ASTRSGRDNSPLH

v_call: TRBV23-1
j_call: TRBJ2-4
cdr3_aa: ASSQTAGLAGGPAKNIQY